Presented here are 6 T cell receptor beta chains from one specimen sequenced in a study of beta chain features in type 1 diabetes. The entirety of the isolated RNA underwent reverse transcription, so expressed TCRB transcripts were sequenced. Sequenced by immunoSEQ multiplex PCR; TCRdb stores in-frame clones only, minus some. The data show 450,000 to 600,000 clones, with approximately 28% seen just once and more than 0.055% held by the top ten. Sequenced input: naive CD4+ T cells from blood. All receptors derive from a man between 18 and 29 years old in good health.

A remark on this clone: Additional DNA sequences in this sample encode the identical CDR3. The rearrangement links TRBV30 to TRBJ1-1, with D tentatively TRBD1 (6 bases). V lost 2 bases and J 1 base, leaving 8 bases between the germline ends. This CDR3 contains 13 residues. Germline-derived CDR1 and CDR2 are GTSNPN and SVGIG (reference sequence). DNA of the CDR3: TGTGCCTGGAGTAGACAGGCGAACACTGAAGCTTTCTTT. Its translation: CAWSRQANTEAFF.

The chain carries TRBV10-3 and TRBJ2-3; no firm D call. CDR3 size: 14 residues. Trimming removed 3 bases from V and 0 bases from J, with 7 bases in between. Germline-derived CDR1 and CDR2 are ENHRY and SYGVKD. The CDR3 DNA is TGTGCCATCAGTGACACAGCTAGCACAGATACGCAGTATTTT. It yields the protein CAISDTASTDTQYF.

This clone has just a few counts. This sequence joins TRBV29-1 and TRBJ1-4; TRBD1 matches at 11 bases. The CDR3 totals 16 residues. J gave up 7 bases and V 6 bases, and 13 bases lay outside the gene matches. Germline values: CDR1 SQVTM, CDR2 ANQGSEA. CDR3 in amino acids: CSVPGTGGVLGEKLFF. The CDR3 DNA is TGCAGCGTACCCGGGACAGGGGGAGTTTTAGGTGAAAAACTGTTTTTT.

This chain connects TRBV2 to TRBJ2-4, with TRBD1 identical over 10 bases. The CDR3 has 13 residues. Germline V lookup: CDR1 SNHLY, CDR2 FYNNEI. The V and J ends lost 4 bases and 7 bases, in that order; junction bases with no gene match: 1. The CDR3 sequence is CASSGTGGNIQYF. In nucleotides, the CDR3 is TGTGCCAGCAGTGGGACAGGGGGGAACATTCAGTACTTC.

CDR3: CAWSTIAGGLRETQYF. The CDR3 bases are TGTGCCTGGAGTACGATCGCAGGGGGGCTACGGGAGACCCAGTACTTC. The gene calls are TRBV30 and TRBJ2-5, with TRBD1 as a possible D gene (7 bases). This CDR3 is built from 16 residues. Per germline, CDR1 GTSNPN and CDR2 SVGIG (reference sequence). The ends were cut back, 2 bases at V and 5 bases at J, with 21 bases in the middle.

V gene TRBV9 combines with J gene TRBJ2-7; D possibly corresponds to TRBD2 (6 bases). CDR3 length: 14 residues. Trimming pared 1 base from V and 6 bases from J, leaving 14 bases between. Germline assignment: CDR1 SGDLS and CDR2 YYNGEE. For the CDR3, the DNA is TGTGCCAGCAGCGTAACGGGAGTTAACGGCGAGCAGTACTTC. Protein product: CASSVTGVNGEQYF.